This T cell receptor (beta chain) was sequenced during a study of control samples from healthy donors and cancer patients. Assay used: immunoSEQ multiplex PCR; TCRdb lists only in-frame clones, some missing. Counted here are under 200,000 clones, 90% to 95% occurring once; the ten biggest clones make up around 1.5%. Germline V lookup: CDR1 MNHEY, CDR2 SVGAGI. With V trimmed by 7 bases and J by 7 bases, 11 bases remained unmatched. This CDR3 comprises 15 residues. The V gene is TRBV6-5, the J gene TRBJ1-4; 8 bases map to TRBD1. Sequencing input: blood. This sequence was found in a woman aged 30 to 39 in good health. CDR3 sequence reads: CASTGRGRSIEKLFF. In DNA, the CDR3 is TGTGCCAGCACGGGCAGGGGGCGTTCGATTGAAAAACTGTTTTTT.